The clone carrying this T cell receptor (beta chain) was counted ten times or more. Individual cDNA molecules were tagged with unique molecular identifiers. Each CDR3 protein is one row after TCRdb ran MiXCR on the 5' RACE reads. This table has approximately 66,000 distinct CDR3 sequences, around 13% appearing once. The data were taken from a study of early T cells in non-severe SARS-CoV-2 infection. The CDR3 is made up of 15 amino acids. From germline, CDR1 is MDHEN and CDR2 SYDVKM. With 3 bases removed from V and 7 bases from J, the gap between germline ends came to 18 bases. The specimen sequenced was whole blood. This TCR was recovered from an adult who was a healthcare worker with PCR-confirmed SARS-CoV-2 infection or an uninfected control (not recorded which). The gene calls are TRBV28 and TRBJ1-2; TRBD1 is a possible D gene (5 bases). CDR3 bases: TGTGCCAGCAGTTTGAGGGACCGGGAGGTGTCTGGCTACACCTTC. This gives the protein CASSLRDREVSGYTF.